One T cell receptor (beta chain) is described in this entry. This specimen comes from a study of OX40 agonist ivuxolimab in advanced cancers. Across the study: Three patients had partial responses: one hepatocellular carcinoma, two cutaneous melanoma.

Sequenced by immunoSEQ multiplex PCR; TCRdb stores in-frame clones only, minus some. The sample contains around 79,000 clones, 86% of which appear only once. The CDR3 consists of 14 residues. The ends were cut back, 1 base at V and 9 bases at J, with 13 bases in the middle. Germline-derived CDR1 and CDR2 are MNHNS and SASEGT. The specimen comprised CD4+ or CD8+ T cells sorted from blood, sampled in a trial of the OX40 agonist ivuxolimab. The sequence derives from an adult with an advanced solid tumor such as melanoma, head and neck, liver or kidney cancer. V is TRBV6-1 and J is TRBJ1-5, with D uncertain. As DNA, the CDR3 is TGTGCCAGCAGTGAAGGTACACACCAGCGGCCCCAGCATTTT. Translated, it gives CASSEGTHQRPQHF.